This TCR beta chain was recorded in a study of blood T cell repertoires in COVID-19. For the study at large: PBMCs, B-cell-depleted T cells, or T cells provided the cDNA or gDNA that made up the material.

The V gene's germline CDR1 is SGHDT and CDR2 YYEEEE. There are 14 residues in the CDR3. V lost 0 bases, J lost 3 bases, and 9 bases lay in between. The authors' processing: The assay estimated nucleated cells by amplifying reference gene primers. The assay was immunoSEQ multiplex PCR, and TCRdb's table has in-frame clones only and misses some. V and J calls plus clone size are reproduced from that table; the DNA served to infer D and trimming. The repertoire holds 400,000 or so clones, 70% to 90% seen once, with roughly 1.9% in the top ten. The chain joins TRBV5-6 to TRBJ1-2; D gene uncertain. The receptor's source is a middle-aged man in a cohort exposed to, infected with or recovered from COVID-19 (not recorded which). Sequenced sample: PBMCs or T cells enriched from blood (not recorded which). CDR3 sequence (DNA): TGTGCCAGCAGCTTGGGGGCAGCCGACTATGGCTACACCTTC. Its translation: CASSLGAADYGYTF.